The sequence of this T cell receptor beta chain was determined in a study of control samples from healthy donors and cancer patients. Clones were sequenced by immunoSEQ multiplex PCR, and TCRdb holds only the in-frame ones, with some missing. The sample carries about 60,000 clones, nearly 90% recorded once. Germline lookup yields CDR1 MNHEY and CDR2 SMNVEV (reference sequence). The CDR3 totals 16 residues. Trimming shortened V by 5 bases and J by 3 bases, and 17 bases separated the two germline ends. This clonotype was obtained from a man over 45 in good health. The sample consisted of blood. The chain recombines TRBV27 with TRBJ1-5; D not resolved. The CDR3 nucleotides are TGTGCCAGCAGTGCCCGGGCCCTCCCCCTCAATCAGCCCCAGCATTTT. Protein product: CASSARALPLNQPQHF.